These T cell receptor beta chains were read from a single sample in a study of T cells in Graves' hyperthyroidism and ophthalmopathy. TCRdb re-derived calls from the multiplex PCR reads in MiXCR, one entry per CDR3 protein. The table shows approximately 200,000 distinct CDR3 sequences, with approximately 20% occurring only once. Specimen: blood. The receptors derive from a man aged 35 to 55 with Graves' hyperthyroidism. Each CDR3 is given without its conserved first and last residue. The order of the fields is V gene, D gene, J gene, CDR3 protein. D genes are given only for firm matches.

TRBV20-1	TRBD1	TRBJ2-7	SARPRTGGLNEQY
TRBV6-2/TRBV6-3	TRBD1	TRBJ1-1	ASRGTGVTEAF
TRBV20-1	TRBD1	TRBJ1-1	SATRQGAGEAF
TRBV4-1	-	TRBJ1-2	ASSQSSPGSGYT
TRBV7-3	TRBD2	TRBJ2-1	ASSLTLSFGAGGRNEQF
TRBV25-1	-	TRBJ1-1	ASSDLGVREFAF
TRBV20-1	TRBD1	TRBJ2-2	SARDRRNTGELF
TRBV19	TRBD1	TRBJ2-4	ASNRDSSKNIQY
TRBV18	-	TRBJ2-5	ASSPPHRTSQETQY
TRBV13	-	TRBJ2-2	ASSFLRGIYTGELF
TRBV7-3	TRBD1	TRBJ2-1	ASSLGARGSYNEQF
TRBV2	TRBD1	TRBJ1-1	ASSARGLGEAF
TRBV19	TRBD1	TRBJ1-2	ASSTTGGAGYGYT
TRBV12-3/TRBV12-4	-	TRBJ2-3	ASKGDSGLDTQY
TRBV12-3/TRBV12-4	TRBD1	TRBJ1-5	ASRPGEGAPNQPQH
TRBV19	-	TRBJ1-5	ASSIGAFNQPQH
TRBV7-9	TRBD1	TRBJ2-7	ASSSGTGLLEQY
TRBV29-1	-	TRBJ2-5	SVGRGTGETQY
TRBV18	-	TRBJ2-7	ASSPLTPSSSYEQY
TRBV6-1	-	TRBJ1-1	ASSYLRGLYTEAF
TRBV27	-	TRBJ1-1	ASKGISNTEAF
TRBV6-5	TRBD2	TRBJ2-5	ASSYWASGGATETQY
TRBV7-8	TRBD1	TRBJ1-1	ASSHRQGMNTEAF
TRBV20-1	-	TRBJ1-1	SARGISENTEAF
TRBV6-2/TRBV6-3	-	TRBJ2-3	ASSNVGRLDTQY
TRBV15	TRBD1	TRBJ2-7	ATSRDTGQGLSYEQY
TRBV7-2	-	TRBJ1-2	ASSLAEEGRYGYT
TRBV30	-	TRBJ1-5	AWSLGFQPQH
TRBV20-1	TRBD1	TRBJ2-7	SASERQGLLVYEQY
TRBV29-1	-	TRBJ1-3	SASRGAGNTIY
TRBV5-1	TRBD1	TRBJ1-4	ASSLFGGQHNEKLF
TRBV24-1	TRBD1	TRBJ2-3	ATSDGQGGTQY
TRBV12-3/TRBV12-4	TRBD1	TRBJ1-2	ASSSHPTQGADCT
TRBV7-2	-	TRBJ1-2	ASILIQGANYGYT
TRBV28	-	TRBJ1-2	ASSLSLSGNYGYT
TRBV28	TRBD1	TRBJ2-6	ASSRTGARSSGANVLT
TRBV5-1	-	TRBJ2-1	ASSPTAYSYNEQF
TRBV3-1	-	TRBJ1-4	ASSQGQRFEKLF
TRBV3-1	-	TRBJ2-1	ASSQRTVYNEQF
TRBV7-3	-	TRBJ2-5	ASSLHWDRQETQY
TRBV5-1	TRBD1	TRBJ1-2	ASSLQGEGYT
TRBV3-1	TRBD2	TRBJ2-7	ASSQGTSISYEQC
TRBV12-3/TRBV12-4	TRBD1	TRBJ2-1	ASSPQGAQF
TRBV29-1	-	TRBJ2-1	SVTGEYNEQF
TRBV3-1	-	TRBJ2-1	ASSQEGEALGGRQDEQF
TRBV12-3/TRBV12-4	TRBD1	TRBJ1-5	ASSSDRGPYQPQH
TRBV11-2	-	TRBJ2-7	ASSLEMEGYEQY
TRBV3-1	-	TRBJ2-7	ASSERGAWGIEQY
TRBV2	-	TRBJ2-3	ASKVGGQDTQY
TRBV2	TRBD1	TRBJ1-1	ASSEMGQGNTEAF
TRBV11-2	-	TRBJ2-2	ASSLSGDNTGELF
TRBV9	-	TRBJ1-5	ASSVGGEQPQH
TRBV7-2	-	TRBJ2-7	ASSQISVSYEQY
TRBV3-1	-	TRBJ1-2	ASSPPDGGAYGYT
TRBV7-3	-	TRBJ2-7	ASSLSAGSSYEQY